The 19 T cell receptor beta chains presented below share a single source sample, sequenced in a study of blood T cell repertoires in COVID-19. Assay: immunoSEQ multiplex PCR; the TCRdb copy retains only in-frame clones and omits some. There are about 54,000 clones in the sample; 90% occur only once, and about 8.6% lies in the top ten. What was sequenced was peripheral blood. Every receptor here comes from a woman between 35 and 50 years old with active COVID-19.

This sequence joins TRBV7-3 and TRBJ2-1; 8 bases are shared with TRBD1. CDR1 and CDR2 from the germline V gene are SGHTA and FQGTGA. The V gene end was trimmed by 5 bases and the J gene end by 10 bases; junction bases not matched to a gene: 10. The CDR3 covers 14 residues. CDR3 sequence reads: CASSISGQDQEQFF. The CDR3 DNA is TGTGCCAGCAGCATTTCGGGACAGGACCAAGAGCAGTTCTTC.

V usage is TRBV9 and J usage is TRBJ1-6; 8 bases align to TRBD1. This CDR3 is 17 amino acids long. J lost 0 bases, V lost 3 bases, and 5 bases had no gene match. Germline loops: CDR1 SGDLS, CDR2 YYNGEE. CDR3 coding DNA: TGTGCCAGCAGCGCACGGACAGGGAGCTCCTATAATTCACCCCTCCACTTT. Encoded protein: CASSARTGSSYNSPLHF. The full variable domain, its missing parts supplied by reference TRBV9 and TRBJ1-6, is DSGVTQTPKHLITATGQRVTLRCSPRSGDLSVYWYQQSLDQGLQFLIQYYNGEERAKGNILERFSAQQFPDLHSELNLSSLELGDSALYFCASSARTGSSYNSPLHFGNGTRLTVT.

This clone was seen once. The rearrangement links TRBV14 to TRBJ1-1; 8 bases are a match to TRBD1. Germline CDR1 SGHDN, CDR2 FVKESK. The CDR3 spans 14 residues. The V gene end was trimmed by 0 bases and the J gene end by 9 bases; junction bases not matched to a gene: 6. CDR3 region: CASSQDQGAAQAFF. The CDR3 DNA is TGTGCCAGCAGCCAAGATCAGGGGGCGGCTCAAGCTTTCTTT.

The rearrangement joins TRBV7-3 to TRBJ2-7, with a tentative D call TRBD2 (6 bases). CDR3 size: 12 residues. Germline V gene data show CDR1 as SGHTA and CDR2 as FQGTGA. V was pared by 6 bases and J by 1 base, with 7 bases between. The CDR3 spells CASREGSYEQYF. The CDR3 DNA is TGTGCCAGCAGGGAGGGATCCTACGAGCAGTACTTC.

The V and J genes are TRBV19 and TRBJ1-2; TRBD1 matches 11 bases. V trimming: 3 bases; J trimming: 3 bases; junction bases outside the gene matches: 3. CDR1 is LNHDA, CDR2 SQIVND, per germline (reference sequence). CDR3 length: 15 amino acids. CDR3 in DNA: TGTGCCAGTAGTATTAGGGGACAGGGGGACTATGGCTACACCTTC. Translation gives CASSIRGQGDYGYTF. Full variable domain (remainder filled in from reference TRBV19 and TRBJ1-2): DGGITQSPKYLFRKEGQNVTLSCEQNLNHDAMYWYRQDPGQGLRLIYYSQIVNDFQKGDIAEGYSVSREKKESFPLTVTSAQKNPTAFYLCASSIRGQGDYGYTFGSGTRLTVV.

This clone has only a few counts. V is TRBV6-6 and J is TRBJ1-2; TRBD1 matches at 7 bases. J lost 2 bases, V lost 8 bases, and 11 bases had no gene match. CDR1 is MNHNY and CDR2 is SVGAGI in the germline V gene (reference sequence). The CDR3 has 15 amino acids. CDR3 amino acids: CASVRTGLLNYGYTF. The CDR3 DNA sequence: TGTGCCAGCGTGAGGACAGGCCTTTTGAACTATGGCTACACCTTC.

J is TRBJ1-1 and V is TRBV6-4, with 9 positions matching TRBD1. The CDR3 is made up of 16 amino acids. V was pared by 6 bases and J by 1 base, with 9 bases of the junction left unmatched. Germline V gene data show CDR1 as MRHNA and CDR2 as SNTAGT. The CDR3 spells CASRARDRDGNTEAFF. In nucleotides, the CDR3 is TGTGCCAGCAGAGCCCGGGACAGGGATGGGAACACTGAAGCTTTCTTT.

The rearrangement links TRBV28 to TRBJ1-2; D perhaps matches TRBD1 (6 bases). Deletions cut 4 bases from V and 4 bases from J, with 16 bases between. The CDR3 spans 15 residues. CDR1 is MDHEN, CDR2 SYDVKM, per germline. In nucleotides, the CDR3 is TGTGCCAGCAGTTCCGCGACAGGCTCCATCTATGGCTACACCTTC. This sequence encodes CASSSATGSIYGYTF.

The rearrangement uses TRBV12-5 and TRBJ1-2; D perhaps matches TRBD1 (6 bases). This CDR3 contains 15 residues. The germline CDR1 and CDR2 sequences are LGHNT and FRNRAP. Trimming left V 0 bases short and J 6 bases short, with 14 bases between. The CDR3 loop reads CASGLVRSRGHGYTF. Here the CDR3 DNA reads TGTGCTAGTGGTTTGGTAAGGTCCAGGGGCCATGGCTACACCTTC.

This chain uses TRBV2 with TRBJ1-2; possibly TRBD1 for D (5 bases). The CDR3 extends over 14 amino acids. Per germline, CDR1 SNHLY and CDR2 FYNNEI. V dropped 5 bases and J dropped 7 bases, with 17 bases sitting between them. CDR3 nucleotide sequence: TGTGCCAGCAGTAGAATCGGGGGGGGAAGTGGCTACACCTTC. It translates to CASSRIGGGSGYTF.

The chain employs TRBV9 and TRBJ1-6; 8 bases align to TRBD1. The V and J ends lost 1 base and 6 bases, in that order; junction bases with no gene match: 6. Germline assignment: CDR1 SGDLS and CDR2 YYNGEE. The CDR3 has 16 residues. CDR3 protein: CASSVSWTGRNSPLHF. DNA for the CDR3: TGTGCCAGCAGCGTATCCTGGACAGGGCGTAATTCACCCCTCCACTTT.

This sequence joins TRBV11-2 and TRBJ1-1, with D uncertain. Trimming shortened V by 1 base and J by 0 bases, and 9 bases separated the two germline ends. Germline V lookup: CDR1 SGHAT, CDR2 FQNNGV. This CDR3 has 15 amino acids. CDR3 nucleotide sequence: TGTGCCAGCAGCTTAGCCGGGTTAATGAACACTGAAGCTTTCTTT. Protein sequence: CASSLAGLMNTEAFF.

This clone was recorded only once. The chain has TRBV4-2 and TRBJ2-2, with 10 bases fitting TRBD2. J gave up 3 bases and V 0 bases, and 13 bases lay outside the gene matches. The CDR3 consists of 20 residues. The germline V gene has CDR1 LGHNA and CDR2 YNFKEQ. The CDR3 coding sequence is TGTGCCAGCAGCCAAGATTTATTAGCGGGGGGCCTCGACTACACCGGGGAGCTGTTTTTT. This codes for CASSQDLLAGGLDYTGELFF.

The chain combines TRBV6-6 with TRBJ2-7; TRBD2 aligns across 9 bases. Looked up from germline, CDR1 is MNHNY and CDR2 is SVGAGI (reference sequence). V lost 7 bases and J lost 4; bases outside the gene matches: 11. This CDR3 region has 15 residues. In DNA, the CDR3 is TGTGCCAGCAACGATCCGGGACTAGCTTCTTACGAGCAGTACTTC. This sequence encodes CASNDPGLASYEQYF.

This chain links TRBV6-5 with TRBJ2-7; D possibly corresponds to TRBD2 (6 bases). Trimming pared 3 bases from V and 1 base from J, leaving 10 bases between. The CDR3 covers 14 residues. The V gene's germline CDR1 is MNHEY and CDR2 SVGAGI. Here the CDR3 DNA reads TGTGCCAGCAGTTATAGCGGCGTGTCCTACGAGCAGTACTTC. Residues: CASSYSGVSYEQYF.

J is TRBJ1-4 and V is TRBV19; unclear D gene. Germline loops: CDR1 LNHDA, CDR2 SQIVND (reference sequence). CDR3 length: 15 amino acids. Trimming took off 8 bases at V and 8 bases at J, with 21 bases between the two ends. As DNA, the CDR3 is TGTGCCAGTCGACCAACGGGGTCTGGAACCGAAAAACTGTTTTTT. It translates to CASRPTGSGTEKLFF.

J is TRBJ1-2 and V is TRBV30, with a weak D call TRBD1 (6 bases). The CDR3 totals 14 residues. Trimming pared 2 bases from V and 6 bases from J, leaving 16 bases between. CDR1 and CDR2 from the germline V gene are GTSNPN and SVGIG (reference sequence). The CDR3 protein is CAWSRTAYTHGYTF. In nucleotides, the CDR3 is TGTGCCTGGAGTAGGACAGCATATACCCATGGCTACACCTTC.

This clone was seen only once. The genes are TRBV2 and TRBJ2-7; D perhaps matches TRBD2 (6 bases). Germline V lookup: CDR1 SNHLY, CDR2 FYNNEI. Trimming took off 3 bases at V and 0 bases at J, with 9 bases between the two ends. This CDR3 contains 14 residues. The CDR3 region has the DNA TGTGCCAGCAGTGAGGGACTCTACTCCTACGAGCAGTACTTC. Amino acid sequence: CASSEGLYSYEQYF.

In this sample, this clone turned up once. The chain links TRBV18 to TRBJ2-5; D is undetermined. From germline, CDR1 is KGHSH and CDR2 LQKENI. V was clipped by 5 bases and J by 0 bases, with 4 bases between them. The CDR3 runs to 12 residues. In nucleotides, the CDR3 is TGTGCCAGCTCAGCGTACCAAGAGACCCAGTACTTC. Translation gives CASSAYQETQYF.